This T cell receptor (beta chain) originates from a study of human T cells and chemical hapten exposure. Germline CDR1 reads LGHNA; CDR2 reads YNFKEQ. With V trimmed by 3 bases and J by 4 bases, 4 bases remained unmatched. The CDR3 is 14 residues long. Study-level results: High-frequency TCRs, those above 1 in 1000, stayed the same after DPC sensitization.

This clonotype came up a few times. Its antigen is not known. Documented time point: patch test 2, 6 weeks after DPC sensitization. As for treatment: therapeutic diphenylcyclopropenone sensitization with weekly scalp DPC. MiXCR, run by TCRdb on the RACE reads, gives a single entry per CDR3 protein. The sample yields approximately 96,000 distinct CDR3 sequences, over 7.5% seen once. The J gene is TRBJ1-2, the V gene TRBV4-2; 8 bases fit TRBD1. The clonotype originates from a woman aged 40 to 50 with alopecia areata. Some clones in this sample may be carry-over from other donors' samples. The sample here was whole blood, taken in connection with sensitization to the hapten diphenylcyclopropenone (DPC). This chain's CDR3 is CASSQETGAYGYTF. In DNA, the CDR3 is TGTGCCAGCAGCCAGGAGACAGGGGCCTATGGCTACACCTTC.